These 22 T cell receptor beta chains share one sample of origin, sequenced in a study of blood T cells in healthy people across ages. It was with a sample-barcoded 5' primer and a J-beta primer mix that a second PCR of roughly 6 to 12 cycles was run. TCRdb reprocessed the 5' RACE reads via MiXCR and lists one record per CDR3 protein. The profile covers about 1.4 million distinct CDR3 sequences, with roughly 59% appearing a single time and more than 6% taken by the ten largest. The sample consisted of blood. The receptors shown here come from a man aged 18 to 30 in good health.

V gene TRBV6-5 combines with J gene TRBJ2-1; D is uncertain. CDR3 length equals 15 residues. The germline V and J ends were trimmed by 6 bases and 1 base, with 13 bases remaining between them. CDR1 MNHEY and CDR2 SVGAGI come from the germline V gene. CDR3 loop: CASSRTPRSYNEQFF. The DNA for the CDR3 is TGTGCCAGCAGCCGAACCCCGCGATCCTACAATGAGCAGTTCTTC.

The chain is built from TRBV9 and TRBJ1-2; a weak D match, TRBD1 (5 bases). This CDR3 contains 14 residues. V was trimmed by 0 bases and J by 8 bases, leaving 14 bases between them. Per the germline V gene, CDR1 is SGDLS and CDR2 is YYNGEE. CDR3: CASSVEVSGSGYTF. The CDR3 DNA reads as TGTGCCAGCAGCGTAGAGGTCTCAGGGAGCGGCTACACCTTC. The full variable domain, its missing parts supplied by reference TRBV9 and TRBJ1-2, is DSGVTQTPKHLITATGQRVTLRCSPRSGDLSVYWYQQSLDQGLQFLIQYYNGEERAKGNILERFSAQQFPDLHSELNLSSLELGDSALYFCASSVEVSGSGYTFGSGTRLTVV.

This sequence joins TRBV12-3 or TRBV12-4 and TRBJ2-3; D gene unclear. The CDR3 spans 15 residues. V was pared by 5 bases and J by 1 base, with 13 bases between. The CDR3 DNA reads as TGTGCCAGCAGTAGCACACGACCACGCACAGATACGCAGTATTTT. This codes for CASSSTRPRTDTQYF.

The V gene is TRBV6-5, the J gene TRBJ2-5, with D maybe TRBD1 (6 bases). CDR3 length: 13 amino acids. The V gene lost 6 bases and the J gene lost 11 bases, with 19 bases spanning the gap. The V gene's germline CDR1 is MNHEY and CDR2 SVGAGI. The CDR3 DNA is TGTGCCAGCAGCCGTGGACAGCCGTGGGAGCAGTACTTC. It yields the protein CASSRGQPWEQYF.

CDR3 protein: CASSLAANRAGYTF. CDR3 coding DNA: TGTGCCAGCAGCTTAGCGGCGAACAGGGCTGGCTACACCTTC. The chain is built from TRBV7-8 and TRBJ1-2; tentative D call: TRBD1 (6 bases). The CDR3 contains 14 residues. Germline-derived CDR1 and CDR2 are SGHVS and FQNEAQ. Trimming stripped 0 bases from V and 7 bases from J, with 12 bases between.

This sequence joins TRBV13 and TRBJ1-4; D is unclear. The germline V gene has CDR1 PRHDT and CDR2 FYEKMQ (reference sequence). The V end was cut by 0 bases, the J end by 4 bases, with 6 bases between. The CDR3 is 14 amino acids. CDR3 nucleotides: TGTGCCAGCAGCTTAGGAGCTTATAATGAAAAACTGTTTTTT. Translation: CASSLGAYNEKLFF.

The chain employs TRBV5-1 and TRBJ2-1, with TRBD2 matching 11 bases. Germline CDR1 and CDR2: SGHRS and YFSETQ. The CDR3 is made up of 18 amino acids. V lost 1 base, J lost 2 bases, and 8 bases stayed unmatched. The CDR3 sequence: CASSLFLAGGPTYNEQFF. The CDR3 region has the DNA TGCGCCAGCAGCTTGTTCCTAGCGGGAGGCCCAACCTACAATGAGCAGTTCTTC.

The chain combines TRBV12-3 or TRBV12-4 with TRBJ2-3, with a weak D call TRBD1 (5 bases). The V end lost 6 bases, the J end lost 0 bases, and 16 bases lay between the germline ends. This CDR3 has 16 residues. The DNA of the CDR3 is TGTGCCAGCAGAGGGGCCCAGCTTACCAGCACAGATACGCAGTATTTT. It encodes CASRGAQLTSTDTQYF.

The CDR3 is CASSRGLAGPSYEQYF. The CDR3 coding sequence is TGTGCCAGCAGTAGAGGACTAGCGGGACCCTCCTACGAGCAGTACTTC. This chain connects TRBV12-3 or TRBV12-4 to TRBJ2-7, with 12 positions matching TRBD2. The V segment lost 5 bases and the J segment 0 bases; nucleotides outside the gene matches: 5. The CDR3 sequence is 16 residues long.

The CDR3 sequence is CASSQVRQVNYEQYF. The CDR3 coding sequence is TGCGCCAGCAGCCAAGTACGGCAGGTAAACTACGAGCAGTACTTC. The chain couples TRBV4-1 to TRBJ2-5; D gene uncertain. Matching the DNA end better, TRBJ2-7 makes the J call doubtful. Germline CDR1 reads MGHRA; CDR2 reads YSYEKL. This CDR3 contains 15 residues.

CDR3 loop: CASSPTGPEGYTF. DNA of the CDR3: TGTGCCAGCTCACCGACAGGGCCGGAAGGCTACACCTTC. This chain uses TRBV18 with TRBJ1-2, with TRBD1 matching 7 bases. Trimming took 3 bases from V and 8 from J; bases not matched to a gene: 6. Germline V gives CDR1 KGHSH, CDR2 LQKENI. This CDR3 contains 13 residues. The entire variable domain, with the rest obtained from reference TRBV18 and TRBJ1-2, is as follows: NAGVMQNPRHLVRRRGQEARLRCSPMKGHSHVYWYRQLPEEGLKFMVYLQKENIIDESGMPKERFSAEFPKEGPSILRIQQVVRGDSAAYFCASSPTGPEGYTFGSGTRLTVV.

By share, this clonotype counts as medium-sized. This chain links TRBV12-5 with TRBJ1-1; D ambiguous. The CDR3 is 14 amino acids. The germline V gene encodes CDR1 LGHNT and CDR2 FRNRAP. Trimming cost V 7 bases and J 3 bases, with 15 bases left between them. The CDR3 sequence: CASAPPPRHTEAFF. As DNA, the CDR3 is TGTGCTAGTGCTCCCCCCCCCCGGCACACTGAAGCTTTCTTT.

This rearrangement joins TRBV10-3 to TRBJ1-6; D is perhaps TRBD1 (5 bases). Germline V gives CDR1 ENHRY, CDR2 SYGVKD. This CDR3 region has 16 residues. Deletions cut 0 bases from V and 5 bases from J, with 11 bases between. The CDR3 sequence is CAISESNRINNSPLHF. CDR3 coding DNA: TGTGCCATCAGTGAGTCCAACAGGATTAATAATTCACCCCTCCACTTT.

The CDR3 region is CSVDGRGQFF. The CDR3 DNA reads TGCAGCGTTGATGGCCGGGGGCAGTTCTTC. The rearrangement links TRBV29-1 to TRBJ2-1; D may be TRBD2 (5 bases). The germline V gene has CDR1 SQVTM and CDR2 ANQGSEA. V lost 3 bases, J lost 12 bases, and 9 bases lay in between. The CDR3 is made up of 10 amino acids.

The V gene is TRBV7-6, the J gene TRBJ2-6; D is possibly TRBD1 or TRBD2 (5 bases each). The ends were cut back, 8 bases at V and 0 bases at J, with 14 bases in the middle. This CDR3 is built from 16 residues. Germline V gene lookup returns CDR1 SGHVS and CDR2 FNYEAQ. CDR3 residues: CASVQVGASGANVLTF. The CDR3 DNA reads as TGTGCCAGCGTTCAGGTCGGGGCCTCTGGGGCCAACGTCCTGACTTTC. The full variable domain, completed using reference TRBV7-6 and TRBJ2-6, is GAGVSQSPRYKVTKRGQDVALRCDPISGHVSLYWYRQALGQGPEFLTYFNYEAQQDKSGLPNDRFSAERPEGSISTLTIQRTEQRDSAMYRCASVQVGASGANVLTFGAGSRLTVL.

The CDR3 loop reads CASSWTSGRNEQFF. CDR3 bases: TGTGCCAGCAGTTGGACTAGCGGGAGGAATGAGCAGTTCTTC. The rearrangement uses TRBV12-3 or TRBV12-4 and TRBJ2-1; 14 bases match TRBD2. The CDR3 covers 14 residues. J gave up 7 bases and V 4 bases, and 0 bases lay outside the gene matches.

The chain has TRBV28 and TRBJ2-4, with 7 bases matching TRBD1. Gene TRBJ2-7 matches the end of the DNA better, so the J call may be wrong. Germline V CDR1 and CDR2: MDHEN, SYDVKM. The CDR3 contains 13 residues. CDR3 region: CATQTGRVYEQYF. The DNA for the CDR3 is TGTGCCACCCAGACAGGGCGGGTCTACGAGCAGTACTTC.

The J gene is TRBJ2-6, the V gene TRBV5-5, with 12 bases lining up with TRBD1. Losses at the gene ends were 7 bases for V and 3 bases for J; bases not matched to a gene: 11. Germline CDR1 reads SGHKS; CDR2 reads YYEKEE (reference sequence). This CDR3 has 18 residues. The CDR3 DNA follows: TGTGCCAGCTTCCCAAGGGACAGGGGGCGATTTGGGGCCAACGTCCTGACTTTC. This encodes CASFPRDRGRFGANVLTF.

The genes are TRBV4-1 and TRBJ2-5; TRBD2 is a possible D gene (6 bases). The DNA end favors TRBJ2-7, so the J call may be wrong. The CDR3 sequence is 16 residues long. The germline gives CDR1 MGHRA, CDR2 YSYEKL. CDR3 protein: CASSQALRDSHYEQYF. Here the CDR3 DNA reads TGCGCCAGCAGCCAAGCCCTCCGGGACTCCCATTACGAGCAGTACTTC.

The chain recombines TRBV27 with TRBJ2-7, with D perhaps assigned TRBD1 or TRBD2 (5 bases each). Germline values: CDR1 MNHEY, CDR2 SMNVEV (reference sequence). This CDR3 comprises 15 residues. V dropped 3 bases and J dropped 3 bases, with 15 bases sitting between them. This chain's CDR3 is CASSLDAQGDYEQYF. For the CDR3, the DNA is TGTGCCAGCAGTTTGGATGCGCAGGGAGACTACGAGCAGTACTTC.

The chain has TRBV6-2 or TRBV6-3 and TRBJ2-3, with D hard to call. The V end lost 2 bases, the J end lost 3 bases, and 12 bases lay between the germline ends. This CDR3 region has 15 residues. The germline V gene encodes CDR1 MNHEY and CDR2 SVGEGT. The CDR3 loop reads CASSYSVSDTDTQYF. The CDR3 bases are TGTGCCAGCAGTTACAGCGTGTCAGATACAGATACGCAGTATTTT.

This rearrangement joins TRBV6-1 to TRBJ2-7; D is ambiguous. Germline assignment: CDR1 MNHNS and CDR2 SASEGT. With 8 bases removed from V and 10 bases from J, the gap between germline ends came to 12 bases. The CDR3 loop spans 10 amino acids. The CDR3 sequence: CASAEENQYF. The CDR3 bases are TGTGCCAGCGCAGAAGAGAACCAGTACTTC.